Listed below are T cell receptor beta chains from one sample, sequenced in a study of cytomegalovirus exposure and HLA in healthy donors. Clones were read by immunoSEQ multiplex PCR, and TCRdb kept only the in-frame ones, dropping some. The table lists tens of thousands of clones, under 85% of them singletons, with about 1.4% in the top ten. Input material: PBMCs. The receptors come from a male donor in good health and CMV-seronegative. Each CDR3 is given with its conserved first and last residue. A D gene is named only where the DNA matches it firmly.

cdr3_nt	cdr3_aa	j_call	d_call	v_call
TGTGCCAGCAGTTTTCGTCCAGGTGGGACTGAAGCTTTCTTT	CASSFRPGGTEAFF	TRBJ1-1	NA	TRBV28
TGCGCCAGCAGCCAAGATTTGGGACTCCCGAGCTCCTACAATGAGCAGTTCTTC	CASSQDLGLPSSYNEQFF	TRBJ2-1	NA	TRBV4-1
TGTGCCAGCAGCCCCCATCGGACTGCTAAAACTAATGAAAAACTGTTTTTT	CASSPHRTAKTNEKLFF	TRBJ1-4	NA	TRBV5-4
TGTGCCAGCAGTAACCCAGGGACAGCCTTCGGGGTTGAAGCTTTCTTT	CASSNPGTAFGVEAFF	TRBJ1-1	TRBD1	TRBV27
TGCGCCAGCAGCTTACAGGCTAACTATGGCTACACCTTC	CASSLQANYGYTF	TRBJ1-2	NA	TRBV5-1
TGCGCCAGCAGCGTGGGGAGCCCCAATCAGCCCCAGCATTTT	CASSVGSPNQPQHF	TRBJ1-5	NA	TRBV4-1
TGTGCCAGCAGCTTGGTGCGGGAGGGGAACATTCAGTACTTC	CASSLVREGNIQYF	TRBJ2-4	TRBD2	TRBV5-4
TGTGCCAGCAGTTTCCGGGACAGGGGTGACGAGCAGTACTTC	CASSFRDRGDEQYF	TRBJ2-7	TRBD1	TRBV28
TGTGCCAGCAGCCCCCGTTTTAGCAATCAGCCCCAGCATTTT	CASSPRFSNQPQHF	TRBJ1-5	NA	TRBV7-2
TGTGCCAGCAGTCCTCAGGGACTTCCGCTAACGTACTTC	CASSPQGLPLTYF	TRBJ2-7	NA	TRBV28
TGCGCCAGCAGCTCCCCGCCGCATGAGATCTACGAGCAGTACTTC	CASSSPPHEIYEQYF	TRBJ2-7	NA	TRBV4-1
TGTGCCAGCAGCTTCTCGGTGGATGGCTACACCTTC	CASSFSVDGYTF	TRBJ1-2	NA	TRBV5-5
TGTGCCAGCAGCCTCGACAGGGCCTCTGAAGCTTTCTTT	CASSLDRASEAFF	TRBJ1-1	TRBD1	TRBV28
TGTGCCAGCAGTGAACTCGAGGGTAGGGGGTCCCTTTATAGCAATCAGCCCCAGCATTTT	CASSELEGRGSLYSNQPQHF	TRBJ1-5	NA	TRBV6-1